This T cell receptor beta chain is drawn from a study of cytomegalovirus exposure and HLA in healthy donors. The PCR ran on 60 Vbeta and 13 Jbeta primers. Profiled with immunoSEQ multiplex PCR; TCRdb holds only in-frame clones, not every one. The repertoire holds 130,000 or so clones, about 80% seen once, with around 1.5% in the top ten. This TCR was sampled from a woman between 18 and 29 years old in good health and CMV-seronegative. Sequenced sample: PBMCs.

The CDR3 DNA sequence: TGTGCCAGCAGCCCGCGCGGGGGGGGTGGGCATAATTCACCCCTCCACTTT. It translates to CASSPRGGGGHNSPLHF. This chain links TRBV11-2 with TRBJ1-6; maybe TRBD1 (5 bases). V shed 5 bases and J shed 5 bases, with 19 bases lying between them. The CDR3 extends over 17 amino acids. CDR1 and CDR2 (germline): SGHAT, FQNNGV.